This record covers a single T cell receptor beta chain. Its antigen is still unknown. Some clones are missing from TCRdb's copy, which holds only in-frame ones; the method was immunoSEQ multiplex PCR. There are some 78,000 clones in the sample; about 87% occur only once, and around 0.85% lies in the top ten. This sample is part of a study of radiotherapy plus CTLA-4 blockade in lung cancer. Study conclusions and caveats: Among blood TCR repertoires after radiotherapy plus ipilimumab, tumor-derived clones expanded.

Per germline, CDR1 GTSNPN and CDR2 SVGIG (reference sequence). The CDR3 contains 15 residues. V shed 0 bases and J shed 4 bases, with 15 bases lying between them. The V and J genes are TRBV30 and TRBJ1-2; D possibly corresponds to TRBD1 (6 bases). The sequence was obtained from a human donor with non-small cell lung cancer who had stable disease on radiotherapy plus ipilimumab. This specimen was peripheral blood, taken from a patient treated with radiotherapy plus ipilimumab. The CDR3 DNA is TGTGCCTGGAGTGTACCCCAGGGGATTGCCTATGGCTACACCTTC. Amino acid sequence: CAWSVPQGIAYGYTF.